The rows below give T cell receptor beta chains drawn from one sample of a study of T-cell reconstitution after alpha-beta-depleted transplantation in children. TCRdb itself ran the PCR reads through MiXCR, one entry per CDR3 protein. This table holds about 260,000 distinct CDR3 sequences, around 7.8% found once. Here the sequenced sample was PBMCs, mostly from graft donor cells, taken 180 days after TCRalphabeta/CD19-depleted stem cell transplant. Receptors were obtained from a male patient younger than 18 who had a stem cell transplant for acute lymphoblastic leukemia, so the T cells may come from the graft donor. CDR3s include the opening cysteine and the closing phenylalanine or tryptophan. D genes are given only for firm matches. Clone sizes are given selectively: once, few, many, or a class where the clone is expanded.

j_call: TRBJ2-3
cdr3_length: 14
d_call: NA
v_call: TRBV12-3/TRBV12-4
clone_size: many
cdr3_nt: TGTGCCAGCAGTTCGGGGGGGACAGCGCATACGCAGTATTTT
cdr3_aa: CASSSGGTAHTQYF

j_call: TRBJ1-1
cdr3_length: 14
d_call: TRBD1
v_call: TRBV18
clone_size: NA
cdr3_nt: TGTGCCAGCTCCATGGGACAGATGAACACTGAAGCTTTCTTT
cdr3_aa: CASSMGQMNTEAFF

j_call: TRBJ1-3
cdr3_length: 17
d_call: NA
v_call: TRBV7-9
clone_size: many
cdr3_nt: TGTGCCAGCAGCTTTGATTGGTACTGGGGTTCTGGAAACACCATATATTTT
cdr3_aa: CASSFDWYWGSGNTIYF

j_call: TRBJ2-2
cdr3_length: 16
d_call: NA
v_call: TRBV7-2
clone_size: many
cdr3_nt: TGTGCCAGCAGCTGGAGACCCTCATTTCTCACCGGGGAGCTGTTTTTT
cdr3_aa: CASSWRPSFLTGELFF

j_call: TRBJ2-3
cdr3_length: 16
d_call: TRBD2
v_call: TRBV5-5
clone_size: many
cdr3_nt: TGTGCCAGCAGCTTGGGACTAGCGGGCAACACAGATACGCAGTATTTT
cdr3_aa: CASSLGLAGNTDTQYF

j_call: TRBJ2-5
cdr3_length: 15
d_call: NA
v_call: TRBV6-5
clone_size: NA
cdr3_nt: TGTGCCAGCAGTTACGGCACGGGATCGGGGGAGACCCAGTACTTC
cdr3_aa: CASSYGTGSGETQYF

j_call: TRBJ1-2
cdr3_length: 9
d_call: NA
v_call: TRBV2
clone_size: many
cdr3_nt: TGTGTTCTCCGAGCGGGCTACACCTTC
cdr3_aa: CVLRAGYTF

j_call: TRBJ2-7
cdr3_length: 12
d_call: NA
v_call: TRBV29-1
clone_size: many
cdr3_nt: TGCAGCGTTGAGACAGGAACTTACGAGCAGTACTTC
cdr3_aa: CSVETGTYEQYF

j_call: TRBJ2-7
cdr3_length: 13
d_call: NA
v_call: TRBV2
clone_size: few
cdr3_nt: TGTGCCATACAGAGGGGGGGCTCCTACGAGCAGTACTTC
cdr3_aa: CAIQRGGSYEQYF

j_call: TRBJ1-1
cdr3_length: 13
d_call: TRBD1
v_call: TRBV10-3
clone_size: many
cdr3_nt: TGTGCCGTCGACAGGGGGCAGGGCACTGAAGCTTTCTTT
cdr3_aa: CAVDRGQGTEAFF

j_call: TRBJ2-7
cdr3_length: 13
d_call: TRBD1
v_call: TRBV5-1
clone_size: many
cdr3_nt: TGCGCCAGCGGAACAGGGGTACCCTACGAGCAGTACTTC
cdr3_aa: CASGTGVPYEQYF

j_call: TRBJ1-5
cdr3_length: 17
d_call: NA
v_call: TRBV28
clone_size: many
cdr3_nt: TGTGCCAGCAGTTTATGTCCAATGGAGTTTAGCAATCAGCCCCAGCATTTT
cdr3_aa: CASSLCPMEFSNQPQHF

j_call: TRBJ2-1
cdr3_length: 19
d_call: NA
v_call: TRBV5-4
clone_size: NA
cdr3_nt: TGTGCCAGCGGCCCCGGGACCGTCTGGTCCCCTAGCTCCTACAATGAGCAGTTCTTC
cdr3_aa: CASGPGTVWSPSSYNEQFF

j_call: TRBJ1-1
cdr3_length: 15
d_call: TRBD1
v_call: TRBV6-2/TRBV6-3
clone_size: many
cdr3_nt: TGTGCCAGCACCCCGAAGGGACAGAGGACCACTGAAGCTTTCTTT
cdr3_aa: CASTPKGQRTTEAFF

j_call: TRBJ1-2
cdr3_length: 15
d_call: NA
v_call: TRBV11-2
clone_size: NA
cdr3_nt: TGTGCCAGCAGCTTAGTGCTAGTGGCGGGCTATGGCTACACCTTC
cdr3_aa: CASSLVLVAGYGYTF

j_call: TRBJ2-1
cdr3_length: 18
d_call: NA
v_call: TRBV3-1
clone_size: NA
cdr3_nt: TGTGCCAGCAGCCAACAAGACCGGGTCAGTAGGTCCTACAATGAGCAGTTCTTC
cdr3_aa: CASSQQDRVSRSYNEQFF

j_call: TRBJ2-3
cdr3_length: 15
d_call: NA
v_call: TRBV24-1
clone_size: many
cdr3_nt: TGTGCCACCAGTGATCGCGGAGGAAGCACAGATACGCAGTATTTT
cdr3_aa: CATSDRGGSTDTQYF

j_call: TRBJ1-2
cdr3_length: 13
d_call: NA
v_call: TRBV6-2/TRBV6-3
clone_size: NA
cdr3_nt: TGTGCCAGCAGTTTTTATGGGCGGAGAGGCTACACCTTC
cdr3_aa: CASSFYGRRGYTF

j_call: TRBJ2-7
cdr3_length: 13
d_call: TRBD1
v_call: TRBV29-1
clone_size: many
cdr3_nt: TGCAGCGTTGAAGGTCGCCGGGACAGGGGACAGTACTTC
cdr3_aa: CSVEGRRDRGQYF

j_call: TRBJ2-1
cdr3_length: 13
d_call: TRBD1
v_call: TRBV19
clone_size: many
cdr3_nt: TGTGCCGTGTCCGGACAGGGAGTGCAGGAGCAGTTCTTC
cdr3_aa: CAVSGQGVQEQFF

j_call: TRBJ2-1
cdr3_length: 15
d_call: TRBD1
v_call: TRBV11-2
clone_size: many
cdr3_nt: TGTGCCAGCAGCCCCTGGACAGGACTCTCCAATGAGCAGTTCTTC
cdr3_aa: CASSPWTGLSNEQFF

j_call: TRBJ1-1
cdr3_length: 12
d_call: NA
v_call: TRBV19
clone_size: NA
cdr3_nt: TGTGCCAGTAGGGGCAGGGTCGCTGAAGCTTTCTTT
cdr3_aa: CASRGRVAEAFF

j_call: TRBJ1-1
cdr3_length: 14
d_call: NA
v_call: TRBV6-5
clone_size: NA
cdr3_nt: TGTGCCAGCAGTTACTCGGCGGTGAACACTGAAGCTTTCTTT
cdr3_aa: CASSYSAVNTEAFF

j_call: TRBJ1-2
cdr3_length: 14
d_call: NA
v_call: TRBV7-9
clone_size: many
cdr3_nt: TGTGCCAGCAGCGAACCGGACGCTATAAATGGCTACACCTTC
cdr3_aa: CASSEPDAINGYTF

j_call: TRBJ2-7
cdr3_length: 14
d_call: TRBD1
v_call: TRBV4-2
clone_size: many
cdr3_nt: TGTGCCAGCAGCCGGGGACAGGGTTCCTACGAGCAGTACTTC
cdr3_aa: CASSRGQGSYEQYF

j_call: TRBJ2-5
cdr3_length: 13
d_call: NA
v_call: TRBV14
clone_size: many
cdr3_nt: TGTGCCAGCAGCGCCGGGGGAGAGGAGACCCAGTACTTC
cdr3_aa: CASSAGGEETQYF

j_call: TRBJ2-7
cdr3_length: 16
d_call: NA
v_call: TRBV18
clone_size: many
cdr3_nt: TGTGCCAGCTCACCATTCAGAGGGGGGGAAGCTGGCGAGCAGTACTTC
cdr3_aa: CASSPFRGGEAGEQYF

j_call: TRBJ1-2
cdr3_length: 12
d_call: TRBD1
v_call: TRBV20-1
clone_size: few
cdr3_nt: TGCAGCTATCGGAAGACAGGGGCCGGCTACACCTTC
cdr3_aa: CSYRKTGAGYTF

j_call: TRBJ2-2
cdr3_length: 15
d_call: TRBD2
v_call: TRBV12-3/TRBV12-4
clone_size: many
cdr3_nt: TGTGCCAGCAGTCCGAGCGGGGGGGCAGCCGGGGAGCTGTTTTTT
cdr3_aa: CASSPSGGAAGELFF

j_call: TRBJ2-7
cdr3_length: 11
d_call: NA
v_call: TRBV29-1
clone_size: many
cdr3_nt: TGCAGCGTTGATGGGGTCCACGAGCAGTACTTC
cdr3_aa: CSVDGVHEQYF

j_call: TRBJ2-3
cdr3_length: 12
d_call: TRBD2
v_call: TRBV20-1
clone_size: many
cdr3_nt: TGCAGTGCTAGGGCGGGGGTTAATACGCAGTATTTT
cdr3_aa: CSARAGVNTQYF

j_call: TRBJ2-3
cdr3_length: 13
d_call: NA
v_call: TRBV28
clone_size: many
cdr3_nt: TGTGCCAGCAGTCCCAGGGTCTCAGATACGCAGTATTTT
cdr3_aa: CASSPRVSDTQYF

j_call: TRBJ2-2
cdr3_length: 16
d_call: TRBD2
v_call: TRBV5-1
clone_size: many
cdr3_nt: TGCGCCAGCAGCCCGATAGCGGGGGGGCCTGCCGGGGAGCTGTTTTTT
cdr3_aa: CASSPIAGGPAGELFF

j_call: TRBJ2-5
cdr3_length: 14
d_call: TRBD2
v_call: TRBV20-1
clone_size: NA
cdr3_nt: TGCAGTGCTTTGCTAGTAGCGGGAGGAGAGACCCAGTACTTC
cdr3_aa: CSALLVAGGETQYF

j_call: TRBJ1-4
cdr3_length: 14
d_call: TRBD1
v_call: TRBV29-1
clone_size: many
cdr3_nt: TGCAGCGTTGGAGGCGACAGGGGCTGGGGAAAACTGTTTTTT
cdr3_aa: CSVGGDRGWGKLFF

j_call: TRBJ2-5
cdr3_length: 17
d_call: NA
v_call: TRBV20-1
clone_size: many
cdr3_nt: TGCAGTGCTAGAGGAGGATGGACTACAGGAACCCAAGAGACCCAGTACTTC
cdr3_aa: CSARGGWTTGTQETQYF

j_call: TRBJ2-7
cdr3_length: 15
d_call: TRBD2
v_call: TRBV12-3/TRBV12-4
clone_size: many
cdr3_nt: TGTGCCAGCAGTTTTAGGGCGGGGGGAATTTACGAGCAGTACTTC
cdr3_aa: CASSFRAGGIYEQYF

j_call: TRBJ2-3
cdr3_length: 15
d_call: NA
v_call: TRBV4-1
clone_size: many
cdr3_nt: TGCGCCAGCAGCCATCCAGGGAGGTCCACAGATACGCAGTATTTT
cdr3_aa: CASSHPGRSTDTQYF

j_call: TRBJ2-2
cdr3_length: 14
d_call: TRBD1
v_call: TRBV7-3
clone_size: many
cdr3_nt: TGTGCCAGCAGCTTACAGGGGGCAGCCGGGGAGCTGTTTTTT
cdr3_aa: CASSLQGAAGELFF

j_call: TRBJ1-2
cdr3_length: 17
d_call: TRBD1
v_call: TRBV3-1
clone_size: many
cdr3_nt: TGTGCCAGCAGCCAGGTAACAGGGGGCCGGAAGGACGATGGCTACACCTTC
cdr3_aa: CASSQVTGGRKDDGYTF

j_call: TRBJ1-5
cdr3_length: 15
d_call: NA
v_call: TRBV7-9
clone_size: many
cdr3_nt: TGTGCCAGCAGCGACGGGACGGCGAGCAATCAGCCCCAGCATTTT
cdr3_aa: CASSDGTASNQPQHF

j_call: TRBJ2-1
cdr3_length: 11
d_call: NA
v_call: TRBV7-8
clone_size: many
cdr3_nt: TGTGCCAGCAGCTTAACCAATGAGCAGTTCTTC
cdr3_aa: CASSLTNEQFF

j_call: TRBJ2-1
cdr3_length: 14
d_call: NA
v_call: TRBV11-2
clone_size: many
cdr3_nt: TGTGCCAGCAGCTTGACAGTTCTCCTAAATGAGCAGTTCTTC
cdr3_aa: CASSLTVLLNEQFF

j_call: TRBJ2-2
cdr3_length: 15
d_call: TRBD2
v_call: TRBV7-4
clone_size: NA
cdr3_nt: TGTGCCAGCTGGTTGGGGGGGACGAACACCGGGGAGCTGTTTTTT
cdr3_aa: CASWLGGTNTGELFF

j_call: TRBJ2-5
cdr3_length: 14
d_call: TRBD1
v_call: TRBV4-3
clone_size: NA
cdr3_nt: TGCGCCAGCAGCTTCACAGGGGTAGGGGAGACCCAGTACTTC
cdr3_aa: CASSFTGVGETQYF

j_call: TRBJ1-5
cdr3_length: 13
d_call: NA
v_call: TRBV9
clone_size: many
cdr3_nt: TGTGCCAGCGCACGGGACGGCCATCAGCCCCAGCATTTT
cdr3_aa: CASARDGHQPQHF

j_call: TRBJ2-3
cdr3_length: 16
d_call: NA
v_call: TRBV9
clone_size: many
cdr3_nt: TGTGCCAGCAGCGTGGGGGGGGCCACCAGCACAGATACGCAGTATTTT
cdr3_aa: CASSVGGATSTDTQYF

j_call: TRBJ2-7
cdr3_length: 12
d_call: TRBD2
v_call: TRBV2
clone_size: many
cdr3_nt: TGTGCCAGCTTGGGGAGGGGCTACGAGCAGTACTTC
cdr3_aa: CASLGRGYEQYF

j_call: TRBJ2-5
cdr3_length: 16
d_call: NA
v_call: TRBV4-2
clone_size: many
cdr3_nt: TGTGCCAGCAGCCGCCTAGGGGATGGCTTTCAAGAGACCCAGTACTTC
cdr3_aa: CASSRLGDGFQETQYF